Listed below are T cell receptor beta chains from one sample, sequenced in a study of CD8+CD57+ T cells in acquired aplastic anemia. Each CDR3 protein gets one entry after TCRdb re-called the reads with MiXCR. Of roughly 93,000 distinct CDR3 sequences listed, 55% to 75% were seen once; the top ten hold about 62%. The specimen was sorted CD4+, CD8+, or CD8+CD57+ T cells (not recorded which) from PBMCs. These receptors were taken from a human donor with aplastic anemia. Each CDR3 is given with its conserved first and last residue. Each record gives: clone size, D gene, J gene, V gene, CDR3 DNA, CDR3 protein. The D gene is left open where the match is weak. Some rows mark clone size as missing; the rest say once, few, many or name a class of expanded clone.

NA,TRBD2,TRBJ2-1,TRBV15,TGTGCCACCAGCCGTCGGACTAGCGGGAGAAATCGAGGAGGTGAGCAGTTCTTC,CATSRRTSGRNRGGEQFF
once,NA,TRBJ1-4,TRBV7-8,TGTTCCAGCAGCCGCCGTGGGGGACGGAATGAAAAACTGTTTTTT,CSSSRRGGRNEKLFF
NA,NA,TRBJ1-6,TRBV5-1,TGCGCCAGCAGCTTGGGGGGACGGGATAATTCACCCCTCCACTTT,CASSLGGRDNSPLHF
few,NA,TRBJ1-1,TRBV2,TGTGCCACGCAACAGGTTACGAACACTGAAGCTTTCTTT,CATQQVTNTEAFF
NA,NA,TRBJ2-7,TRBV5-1,TGCGCCAGCAGCCAGCTCCGGGGGAGCTCCTACGAGCAGTACTTC,CASSQLRGSSYEQYF
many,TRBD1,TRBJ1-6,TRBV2,TGTGCCAGCAGTGAGACAGGGCGTAATTCACCCCTCCACTTT,CASSETGRNSPLHF
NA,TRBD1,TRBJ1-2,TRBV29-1,TGCAGCGTTGAAGCCGGGACAGAACTCAGTGGCTACACCTTC,CSVEAGTELSGYTF
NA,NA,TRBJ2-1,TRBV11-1,TGTGCCAGCAGCTTAGTAGGGCTCCAAAATGAGCAGTTCTTC,CASSLVGLQNEQFF
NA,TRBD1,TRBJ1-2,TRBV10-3,TGTACCATCTGTGAGTCGGCAGGGGGTCATGGCTACACCTTC,CTICESAGGHGYTF
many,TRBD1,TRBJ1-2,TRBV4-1,TGCGCCAGCAGCCAAAACAGGGGATCTAACTATGGCTACACCTTC,CASSQNRGSNYGYTF
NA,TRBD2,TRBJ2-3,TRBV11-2,TGTGCCAGCAGCTCCCGGGTAGCGGGAGTCAGAGATACGCAGTATTTT,CASSSRVAGVRDTQYF
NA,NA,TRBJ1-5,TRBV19,TGTGCCAGTAACACGGGATCTCGAAATCAGCCCCAGCATTTT,CASNTGSRNQPQHF
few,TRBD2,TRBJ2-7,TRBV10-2,TGCGCCAGCAGTCTAGGGACTAGAGACGCCTACGAGCAGTACTTC,CASSLGTRDAYEQYF
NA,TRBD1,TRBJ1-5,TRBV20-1,TGCAGTGCTAGCAAAGGGGGCGAAGGAAATCAGCCCCAGCATTTT,CSASKGGEGNQPQHF
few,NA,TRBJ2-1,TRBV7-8,TGTGCCAGCAGCTTAGCAGCGTACAATGAGCAGTTCTTC,CASSLAAYNEQFF
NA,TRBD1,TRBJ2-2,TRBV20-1,TGCAGTGCTTGGGACAGAGCGAACACCGGGGAGCTGTTTTTT,CSAWDRANTGELFF
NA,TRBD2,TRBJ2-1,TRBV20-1,TGCAGTGCTAGGACTAGCGGGGGGCTGAACAATGAGCAGTTCTTC,CSARTSGGLNNEQFF
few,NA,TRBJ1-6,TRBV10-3,TGTGCCATCAGTGAGTCTCAGGGCACCTATAATTCACCCCTCCACTTT,CAISESQGTYNSPLHF
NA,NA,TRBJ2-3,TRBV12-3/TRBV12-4,TGTGCCAGCAGTTCGATGCCGGATACGCAGTATTTT,CASSSMPDTQYF
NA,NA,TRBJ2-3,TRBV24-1,TGTGCCACCCAGATGGGGGGGCGGGGCACAGATACGCAGTATTTT,CATQMGGRGTDTQYF
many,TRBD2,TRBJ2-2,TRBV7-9,TGTGCCAGCAGCTTTACTCTCGCTAGCGGAAGTAGCACCGGGGAGCTGTTTTTT,CASSFTLASGSSTGELFF
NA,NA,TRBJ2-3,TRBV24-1,TGTGCCACCGAATCCGGACGACGCACAGATACGCAGTATTTT,CATESGRRTDTQYF
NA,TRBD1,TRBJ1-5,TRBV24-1,TGTGCCACCAGTGATCTGGACAGGGGACAGCCCCAGCATTTT,CATSDLDRGQPQHF
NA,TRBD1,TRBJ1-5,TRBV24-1,TGTGCCACCAGTCAGGGACAGCATCAGCCCCAGCATTTT,CATSQGQHQPQHF
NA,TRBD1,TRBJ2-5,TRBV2,TGTGCCAGCAGTGAATGGGACAGGGGGCAAGAGACCCAGTACTTC,CASSEWDRGQETQYF
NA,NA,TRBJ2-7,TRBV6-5,TGTGCCAGCAGTTACGGGGCGACTAGCTACGAGCAGTACTTC,CASSYGATSYEQYF
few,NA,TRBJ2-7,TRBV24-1,TGTGCCACCAGTGATGCCGGCTACGAGCAGTACTTC,CATSDAGYEQYF
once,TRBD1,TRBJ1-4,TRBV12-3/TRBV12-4,TGTGCCAGCAGTATGGGACAGGGGAGGGAAAAACTGTTTTTT,CASSMGQGREKLFF
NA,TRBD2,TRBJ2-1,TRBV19,TGTGCCAGTAGCAGCGGGAGGGCCGAGTTCTATGAGCAGTTCTTC,CASSSGRAEFYEQFF
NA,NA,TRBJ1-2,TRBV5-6,TGTGCCAGCAGCGGGGGGGACATACCCAACTATGGCTACACCTTC,CASSGGDIPNYGYTF
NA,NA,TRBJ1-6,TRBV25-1,TGTGCCAGCGCCCCCGGACCCATTTCACCCCTCCACTTT,CASAPGPISPLHF
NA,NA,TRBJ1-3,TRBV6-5,TGTGCCAGCAGTTTGGCAGGGGCTGGAAACACCATATATTTT,CASSLAGAGNTIYF
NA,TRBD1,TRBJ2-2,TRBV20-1,TGCAGTGCGGGACAGGGCACCGGGGAGCTGTTTTTT,CSAGQGTGELFF
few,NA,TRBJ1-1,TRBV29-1,TGCAGCGTCGCCCAAGTGAACACTGAAGCTTTCTTT,CSVAQVNTEAFF
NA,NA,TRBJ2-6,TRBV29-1,TGCAGCGTTGCTTCCGGGGCCAACGTCCTGACTTTC,CSVASGANVLTF
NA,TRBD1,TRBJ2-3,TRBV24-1,TGTGCCACCAGTGATTTGAGCCAGGGGGACGCGGATACGCAGTATTTT,CATSDLSQGDADTQYF
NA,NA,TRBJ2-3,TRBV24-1,TGTGCCACCAGTGGACTAGGGACAGATACGCAGTATTTT,CATSGLGTDTQYF
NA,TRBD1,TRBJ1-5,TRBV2,TGTGCCAGCAGGGGGACAGTCGCCAATCAGCCCCAGCATTTT,CASRGTVANQPQHF
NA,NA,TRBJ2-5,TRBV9,TGTGCCAGCAGCGTAGGAGGGTTAGAGACCCAGTACTTC,CASSVGGLETQYF
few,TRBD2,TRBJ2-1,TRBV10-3,TGTGCCATCAGTGATAGGACTAGCGGGAGCCGGGAGCAGTTCTTC,CAISDRTSGSREQFF
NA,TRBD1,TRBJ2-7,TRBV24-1,TGTGCCACCAGTGATGGACAGGGGTACCCCTACGAGCAGTACTTC,CATSDGQGYPYEQYF
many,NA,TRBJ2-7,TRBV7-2,TGTGCCAGCGGAAACAGGGACACCTACGAGCAGTACTTC,CASGNRDTYEQYF
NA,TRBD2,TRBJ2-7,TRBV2,TGTGCCAGCAGTGAGGCTAGCGGGGCCTACGAGCAGTACTTC,CASSEASGAYEQYF
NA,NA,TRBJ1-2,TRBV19,TGTGCCAGTAGTCACACTAACTATGGCTACACCTTC,CASSHTNYGYTF
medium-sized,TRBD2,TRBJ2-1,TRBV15,TGTGCCACCAGCAGAGATCTGACTAGCATTGAGCAGTTCTTC,CATSRDLTSIEQFF
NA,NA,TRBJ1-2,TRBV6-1,TGTGCCAGCAGCCCCCAACACGGCTACACCTTC,CASSPQHGYTF
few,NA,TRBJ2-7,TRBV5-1,TGCGCCAGCAGCTTGGAAGCAGGGCCCTACGAGCAGTACTTC,CASSLEAGPYEQYF
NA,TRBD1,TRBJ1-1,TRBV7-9,TGTGCCAGTACTCCTGGGGGGACAGGTTACACTGAAGCTTTCTTT,CASTPGGTGYTEAFF
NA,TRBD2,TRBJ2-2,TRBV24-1,TGTGCCACGGGACTAGCGGTGAACACCGGGGAGCTGTTTTTT,CATGLAVNTGELFF
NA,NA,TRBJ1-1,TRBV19,TGTGCCAGTAGTATACATCATCAAGGGAAAGAAGCTTTCTTT,CASSIHHQGKEAFF
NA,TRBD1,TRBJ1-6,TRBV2,TGTGCCAGCAAAGACAGGGGGCTGACCTATAATTCACCCCTCCACTTT,CASKDRGLTYNSPLHF
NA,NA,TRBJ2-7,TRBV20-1,TGCAGTGCTAGAGATCGAAGGGATTGGCGCTACGAGCAGTACTTC,CSARDRRDWRYEQYF
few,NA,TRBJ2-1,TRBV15,TGTGCCACCAGCTTACAGGGGGGGAGCAATGAGCAGTTCTTC,CATSLQGGSNEQFF
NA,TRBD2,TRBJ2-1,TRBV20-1,TGCAGTGCCAGGAAGCCTGGACTAGCTAGCACCTCCTACAATGAGCAGTTCTTC,CSARKPGLASTSYNEQFF
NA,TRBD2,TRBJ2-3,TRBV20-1,TGCAGTGCTTACCCCATAGCGGGAGGCTTGGCAGATACGCAGTATTTT,CSAYPIAGGLADTQYF
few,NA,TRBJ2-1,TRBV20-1,TGCAGTGCTAGCTCTGGGTTGGACTCGCGCTCCTACAATGAGCAGTTCTTC,CSASSGLDSRSYNEQFF
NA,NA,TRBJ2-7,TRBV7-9,TGTGCCAGCAGCCGCAGGGGGGGGAAATACGAGCAGTACTTC,CASSRRGGKYEQYF
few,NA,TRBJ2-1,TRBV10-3,TGTGCCATCAAACCGACAGTACACGTCAACAATGAGCAGTTCTTC,CAIKPTVHVNNEQFF
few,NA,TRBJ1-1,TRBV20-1,TGCAGTGCTAGAGACAGGGTAGAGGGCACTGAAGCTTTCTTT,CSARDRVEGTEAFF
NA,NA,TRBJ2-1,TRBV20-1,TGCAGTGCTGTCAGTAGGGGTGTCAGGAGGGGTGAGCAGTTCTTC,CSAVSRGVRRGEQFF